This T cell receptor (beta chain) derives from a study of T cells in Graves' hyperthyroidism and ophthalmopathy. The CDR3 runs to 15 residues. Germline CDR1 is GTSNPN and CDR2 is SVGIG (reference sequence). Trimming pared 3 bases from V and 7 bases from J, leaving 16 bases between. In the ophthalmopathy cohort, Clinical Activity Score was at least 3, NOSPECS grade at least 4, and duration under 3 months. Researchers barred patients who had uncontrolled infection, other autoimmune disease, pregnancy or lactation. There were TCR beta CDR3 regions amplified from RNA transcripts. The HTBI primer set was used in a first-round RT-PCR of the TCR CDR3. TCRdb passed the multiplex PCR reads through MiXCR, listing each CDR3 protein once. Here the sample spans nearly 250,000 distinct CDR3 sequences, 24% being singletons.

The TCR sequence derives from a woman in her forties with Graves' ophthalmopathy. V gene TRBV30 combines with J gene TRBJ1-6; the D is unclear. The sequencing sample was made of blood. CDR3 in amino acids: CAWREPGPLNSPLHF. CDR3 nucleotide sequence: TGTGCCTGGAGAGAACCCGGACCGCTGAATTCACCCCTCCACTTT.